The rows below give T cell receptor beta chains drawn from one sample of a study of CD8 T cells in ankylosing spondylitis. TCRdb reanalysed the 5' RACE reads using MiXCR and keeps one entry per CDR3 protein. The sample has roughly 700,000 distinct CDR3 sequences, under 20% seen once. Specimen: blood, either unsorted or a sorted T cell fraction (not recorded which). Receptors originate from a male donor with ankylosing spondylitis. Each CDR3 is given with its conserved first and last residue. Fields, in order: clone size, D gene, V gene, J gene, CDR3 DNA, CDR3 protein. The D gene is left open where the match is weak. Only some rows state a clone size, as once, few, many or a class for expanded clones.

abundance: few
d_gene: TRBD1
v_gene: TRBV13
j_gene: TRBJ2-3
CDR3nt: TGTGCCAGCAGCTCAACCCGGGACAGGGGTTTTGCAGATACGCAGTATTTT
CDR3aa: CASSSTRDRGFADTQYF

abundance: NA
d_gene: NA
v_gene: TRBV27
j_gene: TRBJ1-2
CDR3nt: TGTGCCAGCAGTTTATCAATCCGGGATGGCTACACCTTC
CDR3aa: CASSLSIRDGYTF

abundance: NA
d_gene: TRBD1
v_gene: TRBV15
j_gene: TRBJ1-2
CDR3nt: TGTGCCACCAGCGCCCGGGACAGGGGGGACTATGGCTACACCTTC
CDR3aa: CATSARDRGDYGYTF

abundance: NA
d_gene: NA
v_gene: TRBV4-3
j_gene: TRBJ2-7
CDR3nt: TGCGCCAGCAGCCAAGACCTTCCCCACGAGCAGTACTTC
CDR3aa: CASSQDLPHEQYF

abundance: once
d_gene: TRBD2
v_gene: TRBV7-3
j_gene: TRBJ2-5
CDR3nt: TGTGCCAGCAGCTTAATGGGGGGGCAAGAGACCCAGTACTTC
CDR3aa: CASSLMGGQETQYF

abundance: many
d_gene: NA
v_gene: TRBV20-1
j_gene: TRBJ2-1
CDR3nt: TGCAGTGCTAGAGATCCCGGGACCGACTACAATGAGCAGTTCTTC
CDR3aa: CSARDPGTDYNEQFF

abundance: NA
d_gene: NA
v_gene: TRBV4-3
j_gene: TRBJ1-1
CDR3nt: TGCGCCAGCAGCCCGAGTCAGAGGATAACTGAAGCTTTCTTT
CDR3aa: CASSPSQRITEAFF

abundance: few
d_gene: TRBD1
v_gene: TRBV5-1
j_gene: TRBJ2-1
CDR3nt: TGCGCCAGCAGCCGGGACAGGGCGAATGAGCAGTTCTTC
CDR3aa: CASSRDRANEQFF

abundance: few
d_gene: NA
v_gene: TRBV30
j_gene: TRBJ2-2
CDR3nt: TGTGCCTGGACTGAATTCACCGGGGAGCTGTTTTTT
CDR3aa: CAWTEFTGELFF

abundance: few
d_gene: NA
v_gene: TRBV19
j_gene: TRBJ1-5
CDR3nt: TGTGCCAGTAGGTCCGCTCACAATCAGCCCCAGCATTTT
CDR3aa: CASRSAHNQPQHF

abundance: once
d_gene: NA
v_gene: TRBV20-1
j_gene: TRBJ1-2
CDR3nt: TGCAGTGCTAGAATTCAAGACTATGGCTACACCTTC
CDR3aa: CSARIQDYGYTF